Following are 25 T cell receptor beta chains from one sample sequenced in a study of control samples from healthy donors and cancer patients. Sequenced by immunoSEQ multiplex PCR; TCRdb stores in-frame clones only, minus some. The table records tens of thousands of clones, over 75% of them present only once. Sequenced input: blood. Receptors were obtained from a woman aged 18-29 years in good health.

This clone showed up just a few times. The chain links TRBV7-2 to TRBJ2-1; TRBD2 agrees at 7 bases. The germline V gene has CDR1 SGHTA and CDR2 FQGNSA. The trim removed 4 bases at V and 2 bases at J, leaving 2 bases unmatched. The CDR3 has 14 residues. The CDR3 DNA reads TGTGCCAGCAGCTCCAGCGGGACCTACAATGAGCAGTTCTTC. Translation gives CASSSSGTYNEQFF.

The gene calls are TRBV7-9 and TRBJ2-3; 9 bases fit TRBD1. V lost 0 bases, J lost 4 bases, and 2 bases stayed unmatched. Germline-derived CDR1 and CDR2 are SEHNR and FQNEAQ (reference sequence). This CDR3 is 15 amino acids long. CDR3 region: CASSLAGTGSDTQYF. Written as DNA, the CDR3 is TGTGCCAGCAGCTTAGCTGGGACAGGGTCAGATACGCAGTATTTT.

In DNA form, the CDR3 reads TGTGCCATCAGTGATCCCAAGGCAGGGGAGGGGGAGCAGTACTTC. Its translation: CAISDPKAGEGEQYF. The V gene is TRBV10-3, the J gene TRBJ2-7, with D perhaps TRBD2 (7 bases). Per the germline V gene, CDR1 is ENHRY and CDR2 is SYGVKD. This CDR3 has 15 amino acids. V lost 3 bases and J lost 7, with 19 bases in between.

The V and J genes are TRBV4-1 and TRBJ1-5, with 10 bases matching TRBD1. This CDR3 has 16 amino acids. V shed 4 bases and J 4 bases; nucleotides not matched to a gene: 7. Per germline, CDR1 MGHRA and CDR2 YSYEKL. In nucleotides, the CDR3 is TGCGCCAGCAGCCCGACTTCGGACAGGGGGAATCAGCCCCAGCATTTT. Its protein product is CASSPTSDRGNQPQHF.

The rearrangement joins TRBV27 to TRBJ2-7; D may match TRBD1 or TRBD2 (5 bases each). Germline V CDR1 and CDR2: MNHEY, SMNVEV (reference sequence). Trimming removed 4 bases from V and 4 bases from J, with 11 bases in between. The CDR3 spans 13 residues. CDR3 in DNA: TGTGCCAGCAGTTCGTCCGGGGCTTACGAGCAGTACTTC. Translating gives CASSSSGAYEQYF.

A word on this clone: Distinct nucleotide sequences in the sample also encode this CDR3. The V and J genes are TRBV7-9 and TRBJ2-1; D remains unclear. Germline assignment: CDR1 SEHNR and CDR2 FQNEAQ (reference sequence). The CDR3 spans 14 residues. Trimming removed 0 bases from V and 5 bases from J, with 8 bases in between. CDR3 residues: CASSLALLNNEQFF. The CDR3, as DNA: TGTGCCAGCAGCTTAGCGCTCCTAAACAATGAGCAGTTCTTC.

The genes are TRBV3-1 (or the pseudogene TRBV3-2) and TRBJ1-2, with unresolved D. Germline-derived CDR1 and CDR2 are LGHDT and YNNKEL (reference sequence). The CDR3 runs 13 residues. Trimming pared 1 base from V and 2 bases from J, leaving 5 bases between. The CDR3 sequence is CASSQGRNYGYTF. The CDR3 nucleotides are TGTGCCAGCAGCCAAGGACGGAACTATGGCTACACCTTC.

The rearrangement uses TRBV2 and TRBJ1-5, with D unresolved. Trimming stripped 6 bases from V and 0 bases from J, with 6 bases between. Germline V gene data show CDR1 as SNHLY and CDR2 as FYNNEI. The CDR3 is 13 amino acids. In nucleotides, the CDR3 is TGTGCCAGCAGGAAGGATAGCAATCAGCCCCAGCATTTT. Amino acid sequence: CASRKDSNQPQHF.

The V gene is TRBV3-1 (or the pseudogene TRBV3-2), the J gene TRBJ2-7; D remains ambiguous. The CDR3 runs 12 residues. Germline V gene data show CDR1 as LGHDT and CDR2 as YNNKEL (reference sequence). V lost 4 bases to trimming and J lost 0 bases, with 4 bases between them. The CDR3: CASSRSSYEQYF. CDR3 in DNA: TGTGCCAGCAGCCGATCCTCCTACGAGCAGTACTTC.

The V and J genes are TRBV12-3 or TRBV12-4 and TRBJ2-5; TRBD1 is a possible D gene (6 bases). This CDR3 is 13 amino acids long. V was shortened by 6 bases and J by 1 base, with 9 bases between the two germline ends. The CDR3 DNA is TGTGCCAGCAGCTTGGACAGCCAAGAGACCCAGTACTTC. Translation: CASSLDSQETQYF.

This clone is a singleton in its sample. The J gene is TRBJ2-3, the V gene TRBV3-1 (or the pseudogene TRBV3-2), with D possibly TRBD2 on 6 matching bases. With 0 bases removed from V and 2 bases from J, the gap between germline ends came to 12 bases. The germline V gene has CDR1 LGHDT and CDR2 YNNKEL (reference sequence). The CDR3 covers 16 residues. CDR3 amino acids: CASSQDRDSNTDTQYF. For the CDR3, the DNA is TGTGCCAGCAGCCAAGACCGGGACTCTAACACAGATACGCAGTATTTT.

The chain uses TRBV6-6 and TRBJ1-1; D not resolved. This CDR3 comprises 13 residues. Germline V gives CDR1 MNHNY, CDR2 SVGAGI (reference sequence). V gave up 7 bases and J gave up 1 base, with 10 bases separating them. The CDR3 DNA follows: TGTGCCAGCAACTTACAGCAGAACACTGAAGCTTTCTTT. It yields the protein CASNLQQNTEAFF.

V is TRBV2 and J is TRBJ1-1; D uncertain. Trimming removed 3 bases from V and 5 bases from J, with 7 bases in between. The length of the CDR3 is 12 residues. Germline V CDR1 and CDR2: SNHLY, FYNNEI. Written as DNA, the CDR3 is TGTGCCAGCAGTGAGGGGAGAACTGAAGCTTTCTTT. Amino acids: CASSEGRTEAFF. The whole variable domain, remainder taken from reference TRBV2 and TRBJ1-1, is EPEVTQTPSHQVTQMGQEVILRCVPISNHLYFYWYRQILGQKVEFLVSFYNNEISEKSEIFDDQFSVERPDGSNFTLKIRSTKLEDSAMYFCASSEGRTEAFFGQGTRLTVV.

This sequence joins TRBV10-3 and TRBJ1-2; 11 nucleotides agree with TRBD1. The CDR3 runs 13 residues. J was trimmed by 6 bases and V by 10 bases; bases with no gene match: 7. Germline V gene sequence: CDR1 ENHRY, CDR2 SYGVKD. CDR3 residues: CATPGQGDDGYTF. DNA of the CDR3: TGTGCCACCCCGGGACAGGGGGATGATGGCTACACCTTC.

This clone was detected only once. This chain connects TRBV6-6 to TRBJ1-1; possibly TRBD1 for D (6 bases). Deletions cut 9 bases from V and 1 base from J, with 18 bases between. This CDR3 spans 15 amino acids. CDR1 MNHNY and CDR2 SVGAGI come from the germline V gene (reference sequence). CDR3 region: CASTRSGGGNTEAFF. The CDR3, as DNA: TGTGCCAGTACTCGGTCCGGGGGCGGGAACACTGAAGCTTTCTTT.

The genes are TRBV11-2 and TRBJ1-1; tentative D call: TRBD1 (5 bases). The V end was cut by 1 base, the J end by 6 bases, with 6 bases between. The V gene's germline CDR1 is SGHAT and CDR2 FQNNGV. The CDR3 is made up of 12 amino acids. The CDR3 DNA sequence: TGTGCCAGCAGCTTAGCGGGGGCTGAAGCTTTCTTT. This translates into CASSLAGAEAFF.

This chain uses TRBV10-3 with TRBJ2-5; 12 bases are a match to TRBD2. The CDR3 consists of 19 residues. Trimming at V came to 5 bases and at J to 2 bases, leaving 15 bases not matched to a gene. Germline V gives CDR1 ENHRY, CDR2 SYGVKD. The DNA of the CDR3 is TGTGCCATCAGTCCTCGACTAGCGGGGGCCGCTTCCGTACAAGAGACCCAGTACTTC. Protein product: CAISPRLAGAASVQETQYF.

V and J are TRBV5-6 and TRBJ2-7; 8 positions agree with TRBD1. J lost 3 bases, V lost 2 bases, and 4 bases had no gene match. Germline V gene data show CDR1 as SGHDT and CDR2 as YYEEEE. There are 14 residues in the CDR3. The CDR3 sequence is CASSFRQGFYEQYF. The CDR3 coding sequence is TGTGCCAGCAGCTTCCGACAGGGGTTCTACGAGCAGTACTTC. Drawing the rest from reference TRBV5-6 and TRBJ2-7, the complete variable domain is DAGVTQSPTHLIKTRGQQVTLRCSPKSGHDTVSWYQQALGQGPQFIFQYYEEEERQRGNFPDRFSGHQFPNYSSELNVNALLLGDSALYLCASSFRQGFYEQYFGPGTRLTVT.

The chain carries TRBV2 and TRBJ2-7; 8 bases agree with TRBD2. V shed 3 bases and J 1 base; nucleotides not matched to a gene: 5. Germline V lookup: CDR1 SNHLY, CDR2 FYNNEI. The CDR3 is 15 residues long. CDR3 sequence (DNA): TGTGCCAGCAGTGACCCGGGACTAGTTTCCTACGAGCAGTACTTC. This encodes CASSDPGLVSYEQYF.

The chain combines TRBV24-1 with TRBJ2-7, with TRBD2 matching 12 bases. CDR3 length: 20 amino acids. The V and J ends lost 8 bases and 0 bases, in that order; junction bases with no gene match: 19. In germline, CDR1 is KGHDR, CDR2 SFDVKD. CDR3 DNA sequence: TGTGCCACCACACACCTTCCTAGAGGACTAGCGGGGCACCCCTCCTACGAGCAGTACTTC. Encoded protein: CATTHLPRGLAGHPSYEQYF.

V usage is TRBV5-1 and J usage is TRBJ2-7; D possibly corresponds to TRBD1 (6 bases). CDR1 and CDR2 (germline): SGHRS, YFSETQ. The length of the CDR3 is 14 residues. Trimming shortened V by 3 bases and J by 1 base, and 11 bases separated the two germline ends. CDR3 region: CASSSRTASYEQYF. CDR3 nucleotide sequence: TGCGCCAGCAGCTCGAGGACAGCATCCTACGAGCAGTACTTC.

The J gene is TRBJ1-2, the V gene TRBV19, with unresolved D. V was shortened by 3 bases and J by 7 bases, with 12 bases between the two germline ends. The CDR3 sequence is 13 residues long. CDR1 is LNHDA, CDR2 SQIVND, per germline (reference sequence). CDR3 sequence: CASSIGGPGGYTF. DNA of the CDR3: TGTGCCAGTAGTATCGGCGGCCCAGGTGGCTACACCTTC.

V and J are TRBV19 and TRBJ1-3; weak D call: TRBD1 (5 bases). Germline CDR1 and CDR2: LNHDA and SQIVND (reference sequence). V dropped 3 bases and J dropped 3 bases, with 9 bases sitting between them. The CDR3 runs 14 residues. In DNA, the CDR3 is TGTGCCAGTAGTATGGGGGGGTATGGAAACACCATATATTTT. Its translation: CASSMGGYGNTIYF.

The V call is TRBV7-9, the J call TRBJ2-1, with 7 bases aligning to TRBD2. Unmatched junction bases numbered 7, after V lost 8 bases and J lost 0 bases. CDR1 is SEHNR, CDR2 FQNEAQ, per germline (reference sequence). The CDR3 is 15 amino acids. The CDR3 reads CASSTAGDSYNEQFF. The CDR3 DNA is TGTGCCAGCTCGACCGCGGGGGACTCCTACAATGAGCAGTTCTTC.

Of note for this clone: The junction departs from the called germline gene at one end, perhaps through a read error. The chain employs TRBV4-2 and TRBJ2-7, with 7 bases lining up with TRBD1. CDR3 length equals 13 residues. The germline CDR1 and CDR2 sequences are LGHNA and YNFKEQ. CDR3 residues: CTSSARQGYEQYF. CDR3 in DNA: TGTACCAGCAGCGCCCGACAGGGTTACGAGCAGTACTTC.